The 5 T cell receptor beta chains below come from one sample, sequenced in a study of T cell repertoires in cytomegalovirus infection (dated by TCRdb to 2018 to 2020). Sequencer: Illumina HiSeq 1500. TCRdb reanalyzed the raw reads on its own, using fastp at Q25 for trimming and MiXCR for clone calling, and kept in-frame beta chains. Duplicate CDR3 protein sequences are folded into a single record with the most common DNA and genes. The sample records hundreds of thousands of distinct CDR3 sequences, approximately 24% of which are singletons. The ten largest make up 6.5% to 10% of the sample. Sequencing was done on a sample of CD8+ T cells from PBMCs. These receptors all stem from a human donor in good health (CMV status not recorded). Some clones in this sample may be carry-over from other donors' samples.

This clonotype came up many times. The rearrangement links TRBV2 to TRBJ2-2; D uncertain. CDR3 length: 18 residues. Trimming cost V 6 bases and J 0 bases, with 20 bases left between them. CDR1 SNHLY and CDR2 FYNNEI come from the germline V gene. CDR3 amino acids: CASSSNTAVTANTGELFF. In DNA form, the CDR3 reads TGTGCCAGCAGCTCGAATACTGCGGTAACAGCGAACACCGGGGAGCTGTTTTTT. The variable domain in full, completed from reference TRBV2 and TRBJ2-2, reads EPEVTQTPSHQVTQMGQEVILRCVPISNHLYFYWYRQILGQKVEFLVSFYNNEISEKSEIFDDQFSVERPDGSNFTLKIRSTKLEDSAMYFCASSSNTAVTANTGELFFGEGSRLTVL.

In its sample, this clonotype was seen a few times. This chain links TRBV6-2 or TRBV6-3 with TRBJ2-5; tentatively, D is TRBD2 (6 bases). Looked up from germline, CDR1 is MNHEY and CDR2 is SVGEGT. This CDR3 has 13 residues. The germline V and J ends were trimmed by 8 bases and 2 bases, with 12 bases remaining between them. Written as DNA, the CDR3 is TGTGCCAGCCAAGGGAGGATTCAAGAGACCCAGTACTTC. Translated, it gives CASQGRIQETQYF.

This clonotype was observed a handful of times. The rearrangement links TRBV29-1 to TRBJ1-2; D is perhaps TRBD1 (6 bases). V was pared by 3 bases and J by 6 bases, with 14 bases between. The CDR3 sequence is 13 residues long. The germline CDR1 and CDR2 sequences are SQVTM and ANQGSEA. The CDR3 reads CSVESDRPDGYTF. The CDR3 DNA is TGCAGCGTTGAGAGCGACAGGCCCGATGGCTACACCTTC.

Regarding this clonotype: One junction end does not reproduce the germline sequence, and a read error may be involved. The chain joins TRBV6-2 or TRBV6-3 to TRBJ2-1; no clear D. CDR3 length: 16 residues. Germline loops: CDR1 MNHEY, CDR2 SVGEGT. DNA for the CDR3: TGTGCCAGCAGTTATCCCCGAAGAAGAGGCTACAATAAGCAGTTCTTC. Translation: CASSYPRRRGYNKQFF.

The rearrangement joins TRBV4-2 to TRBJ1-1; D ambiguous. With 0 bases removed from V and 12 bases from J, the gap between germline ends came to 8 bases. Germline V CDR1 and CDR2: LGHNA, YNFKEQ. The CDR3 length is 11 residues. The DNA of the CDR3 is TGTGCCAGCAGCCAAGACGTCCGTACTTTCTTT. Encoded protein: CASSQDVRTFF.